This entry describes one T cell receptor beta chain. This clonotype appeared many times. There is no known antigen for this receptor. One base away there is no much larger clone; base qualities are not given. This entry is derived from a study of Graves' ophthalmopathy and Graves' hyperthyroidism (dated by TCRdb to 2016 to 2018). Concerning the study at large: Peripheral blood was collected at initial diagnosis, prior to any treatment. The study used signatures of the TCR beta repertoire to tell Graves' ophthalmopathy apart from Graves' hyperthyroidism and to predict which patients would progress to ophthalmopathy. In total, 135 blood samples were TCR-sequenced: around 42 ophthalmopathy, roughly 80 hyperthyroidism and around 17 hyperthyroidism-to-ophthalmopathy patients. A discovery set of 95 to 100 patients (around 44 ophthalmopathy, 55 to 60 stable hyperthyroidism) was enrolled to explore V-J signatures distinguishing ophthalmopathy from hyperthyroidism. An independent validation cohort was composed of roughly 19 hyperthyroidism patients and approximately 15 patients who later progressed from hyperthyroidism to ophthalmopathy. T-cell repertoires of thyroid tissue and blood were compared in over five hyperthyroidism patients. Following sample collection, hyperthyroidism patients were given methimazole at a starting dose of 30 mg daily, and ophthalmopathy patients were given high-dose intravenous methylprednisolone. The 75 to 100 discovery patients were randomly split 7:3 into training and test sets.

Deletion took 0 bases off V and 0 bases off J, with a span of 6 bases between the germline ends. Sequences MDHEN (CDR1) and SYDVKM (CDR2) are obtained from the germline V gene. The CDR3 contains 16 residues, cysteine and phenylalanine counted. The retained sequence is limited to the CDR3, 48 bases, with the frame set at the first base. A patient counted as having stable hyperthyroidism if there was no progression to ophthalmopathy within 18 months of follow-up. The hyperthyroidism patients were 18 to 65 years old and newly diagnosed, with a disease duration of less than 2 months. Patients with other autoimmune diseases, uncontrolled infections, pregnancy or lactation were excluded from the study. Clinical symptoms, serum thyroxine, TRAb, thyroid ultrasound and orbital computed tomography formed the basis of the diagnosis. PBMCs were isolated from about 9 ml of fresh peripheral blood by Ficoll-Paque density gradient centrifugation. Total RNA was extracted with Trizol reagent and quality-checked on an Agilent 2100 Bioanalyzer.

What the research found in general, with its limitations: No statistical method was used to predetermine the sample size, and group allocation was not hidden from the investigators. Most expanded thyroid clonotypes with a frequency above 0.001 also appeared in blood, which suggests that blood repertoires may reflect the immune response in the thyroid. In cross-validation, the 13-signature model distinguished ophthalmopathy from stable hyperthyroidism with less than 90% sensitivity and around 84% specificity, while in the test set the corresponding values were around 79% and 71%. In validation, the model predicted ophthalmopathy progression with about 71% sensitivity and approximately 78% specificity; some 13 predicted patients were CT-confirmed with GO in a median of approximately six months.

For repertoire sequencing, TCR beta CDR3 regions were amplified from RNA transcripts. HTBI primers and the Qiagen OneStep RT-PCR kit were used in a first-round RT-PCR, which was followed by a second-round multiplex PCR, size selection and purification. Sequencing of the libraries was carried out on an Illumina HiSeq2000 in paired-end mode with 100 bp reads. Under the source paper's analysis protocol: SOAPnuke was used to process the reads, removing any read that contained adapters or uncalled bases, had a mean Phred below 15, or lacked an exact match to the constant primer or identifier. COPE v1.2.5 was used to merge high-quality paired reads. Unique nucleotide sequences were defined as clonotypes and aligned to IMGT TRB V, D and J references using MiTCR v1.1. Only V-J combinations with frequency above 0.0001 were analysed, covering 98% to 99.2% of repertoires. A TCR clonal expansion and chaos score per V-J combination was defined as the ratio of F50 clonal expansion to chaos observed in the TCRdist matrix. Welch's t-statistics and random forest were used to narrow the features down to approximately twelve V-J combinations, which were then fed into a naive Bayes classifier. The Morisita-Horn index was used to measure how similar the thyroid and blood repertoires were. The public reads were run again by TCRdb, first through fastp at Q25 and then through MiXCR, and only productive beta chains were kept. Each entry is one CDR3 protein sequence, shown with its most common DNA and genes. What appears here as the V and J calls and clone size reflects TCRdb's work, not the paper's. The sample table holds about 620,000 distinct CDR3 sequences, of which about a fifth were seen once. The ten largest clonotypes hold approximately 7% of the sample.

The rearranged chain carries TRBV28 and TRBJ2-6, with the identity of the D gene unclear. This TCR derives from a young woman with stable Graves' hyperthyroidism. Some clones in this sample may be carry-over from other donors' samples. Donor details come from another sample of the same person, matched by shared clones. The specimen was peripheral blood. The CDR3: CASSLWRGSGANVLTF. The nucleotide sequence is given as TGTGCCAGCAGTTTATGGCGCGGCTCTGGGGCCAACGTCCTGACTTTC.